Listed below are T cell receptor beta chains from one sample, sequenced in a study of T cell responses to AZD1222 COVID-19 vaccine. Libraries were prepared by immunoSEQ multiplex PCR; TCRdb keeps only in-frame clonotypes and omits some of them. The sample yields 150,000 to 190,000 clones, 87% seen once. The sequenced sample was peripheral blood, obtained 28 days after the second AZD1222 dose. Receptors were obtained from an adult who received the AZD1222 COVID-19 vaccine. CDR3s leave out the opening cysteine and the closing phenylalanine or tryptophan.

J	V	CDR3
TRBJ2-3	TRBV10-3	AITGGRDTDTQY
TRBJ1-5	TRBV19	ASSTRTGEQPQH
TRBJ1-1	TRBV15	ATSKGQASNTEAF
TRBJ1-4	TRBV28	ASRRRSGNEKLF
TRBJ1-1	TRBV5-1	ASSGSGGAAEAF
TRBJ2-7	TRBV3-1/TRBV3-2	ASSQTGGREQY
TRBJ2-7	TRBV5-1	ASSPYASYEQY
TRBJ1-2	TRBV24-1	ATSDDGRTSGYT
TRBJ1-1	TRBV5-4	ASSTAGVITEAF
TRBJ2-7	TRBV19	ASSSGLASYEQY
TRBJ2-1	TRBV21-1	ASSKARSRGHNEQF
TRBJ1-1	TRBV18	ASQITLRAAAF
TRBJ2-7	TRBV10-3	ATSRDRFDEQY
TRBJ2-7	TRBV6-5	ASRATGLPYEQY
TRBJ2-3	TRBV5-1	ASSFKLAGEGDTQY
TRBJ2-1	TRBV28	ASSTSTASSYNEQF
TRBJ1-6	TRBV9	ASSVAPQGNSPLH
TRBJ2-2	TRBV5-4	ASSSRKKNTGELF
TRBJ2-5	TRBV5-6	ASSQTWKVETQY
TRBJ2-1	TRBV7-9	ASGASYNEQF
TRBJ1-5	TRBV9	ASSAQGSDQPQH
TRBJ1-1	TRBV28	ASSPRGAGDTEAF
TRBJ1-4	TRBV10-3	AIRSGTTNEKLF
TRBJ2-5	TRBV9	ASSVLGDSSGRGLQETQY
TRBJ2-5	TRBV7-2	ASSPRTTTWTQY
TRBJ1-5	TRBV7-2	ASSLEAGSNQPQH
TRBJ1-3	TRBV9	ASSVDNSLSGNTIY
TRBJ2-3	TRBV18	ASSPGQGVPDTQY
TRBJ1-6	TRBV3-1/TRBV3-2	ASAPRRRDYNSPLH
TRBJ2-7	TRBV28	ASSQPGQGSYEQY
TRBJ1-1	TRBV27	ASSSLLPTTEAF
TRBJ1-3	TRBV28	ASSSGGADGNTIY
TRBJ1-1	TRBV24-1	ATSESGTGHEAF
TRBJ2-7	TRBV29-1	SVAGRSSYEQY
TRBJ1-1	TRBV19	ASSLRTENTEAF
TRBJ2-1	TRBV5-6	ASSFFSGSDYNEQF
TRBJ1-6	TRBV2	ASSEGRYNSPLH
TRBJ2-1	TRBV27	ASSLYQGAGVNEQF
TRBJ1-1	TRBV6-5	ASSDSHTEAF
TRBJ1-1	TRBV9	ASSVGRTNTEAF
TRBJ2-7	TRBV28	ASVSFRSGATYEQY
TRBJ1-6	TRBV6-1	ASSEISGGKNSPLH
TRBJ2-3	TRBV5-1	ASSLAKGSTDTQY
TRBJ1-5	TRBV19	ASRDRGNSNQPQH
TRBJ1-1	TRBV18	ASSPTTGANTEAF
TRBJ1-1	TRBV30	ASSQVGKAF
TRBJ1-1	TRBV30	AWSVLGVARKTEAF
TRBJ2-5	TRBV25-1	ASSASGKRETQY
TRBJ2-7	TRBV11-2	ASSLDPLWEQY
TRBJ1-1	TRBV5-1	ASSLLAGASEAF
TRBJ1-4	TRBV15	ATSRERGEKLF
TRBJ2-7	TRBV19	ASRRQEPNEQY
TRBJ1-1	TRBV12-3/TRBV12-4	ASSSPGQGRAF
TRBJ1-4	TRBV27	ASSRGRWAEKLF
TRBJ2-1	TRBV24-1	ATSDIAGEGYEQF
TRBJ1-5	TRBV4-1	ASSQEVRDRVGSNQPQH
TRBJ1-1	TRBV19	ASSIDSYTEAF
TRBJ1-2	TRBV5-1	ASSSGGSVFGYT
TRBJ1-2	TRBV7-2	ASSLQGAGYGYT
TRBJ1-2	TRBV18	ASSPQGDGYT